One sample yielded the 24 T cell receptor beta chains listed below, sequenced in a study of control samples from healthy donors and cancer patients (dated by TCRdb to the early 2020s). Library preparation was by the immunoSEQ multiplex PCR assay. TCRdb provides this immuneACCESS table in a form limited to in-frame rearrangements. Some clones are lacking; in checked studies, under half of them reflect an unresolved V gene, and why the rest are absent is not known. Across this sample there are about 140,000 clones, with approximately 92% seen only once. The top ten constitute over 9% of the sample. What was sequenced was blood. The receptors shown here come from a man aged 25 to 40 in good health.

The CDR3: CASSTLGGPYEQYF. In DNA, the CDR3 is TGTGCCAGCAGTACTCTAGGGGGGCCCTACGAGCAGTACTTC. V is TRBV6-2 or TRBV6-3 and J is TRBJ2-7; tentatively, D is TRBD1 or TRBD2 (6 bases each). The CDR3 is 14 residues long. In germline, CDR1 is MNHEY, CDR2 SVGEGT. Trimming shortened V by 5 bases and J by 2 bases, and 13 bases separated the two germline ends.

This rearrangement joins TRBV15 to TRBJ1-5; TRBD1 matches 11 bases. The V and J ends lost 5 bases and 7 bases, in that order; junction bases with no gene match: 10. Germline assignment: CDR1 LNHNV and CDR2 YYDKDF (reference sequence). The length of the CDR3 is 16 residues. The CDR3, as DNA: TGTGCCACCAGCGGCTCCGGGACAGGGGGTATCCAGCCCCAGCATTTT. It is translated as CATSGSGTGGIQPQHF.

The rearrangement joins TRBV28 to TRBJ1-6; a weak D match, TRBD1 (5 bases). CDR3 length equals 13 residues. With 10 bases removed from V and 4 bases from J, the gap between germline ends came to 11 bases. Per germline, CDR1 MDHEN and CDR2 SYDVKM. The chain's CDR3 is CATSQAYNSPLHF. CDR3 in DNA: TGTGCCACCTCACAGGCATATAATTCACCCCTCCACTTT.

V is TRBV6-4 and J is TRBJ2-1; D is unclear. Germline CDR1 reads MRHNA; CDR2 reads SNTAGT. Trimming stripped 2 bases from V and 0 bases from J, with 8 bases between. This CDR3 is 15 amino acids long. The CDR3 DNA sequence: TGTGCCAGCAGTGACGACCCGAGCTCCTACAATGAGCAGTTCTTC. Residues: CASSDDPSSYNEQFF.

This clone is a singleton in its sample. The chain uses TRBV18 and TRBJ2-3; D unresolved. CDR1 is KGHSH and CDR2 is LQKENI in the germline V gene. The CDR3 contains 15 residues. The ends were cut back, 2 bases at V and 6 bases at J, with 15 bases in the middle. DNA for the CDR3: TGTGCCAGCTCACCAGTAGGCTCGGTTTACGATACGCAGTATTTT. It specifies CASSPVGSVYDTQYF.

Turning to this clone: The same CDR3 arises from other DNA sequences in this sample as well. CDR3 bases: TGTGCCAGCAGCGTCGGGACTAATACTTTCGGGAACACTGAAGCTTTCTTT. Protein sequence: CASSVGTNTFGNTEAFF. This sequence joins TRBV9 and TRBJ1-1; TRBD1 might be the D (5 bases). Trimming removed 2 bases from V and 1 base from J, with 18 bases in between. The CDR3 sequence is 17 residues long. CDR1 SGDLS and CDR2 YYNGEE come from the germline V gene.

This clone was recorded a few times. This rearrangement joins TRBV28 to TRBJ1-6, with 8 bases that match TRBD1. The germline gives CDR1 MDHEN, CDR2 SYDVKM. The trim removed 5 bases at V and 3 bases at J, leaving 6 bases unmatched. This CDR3 is built from 16 residues. The chain's CDR3 is CASSIRTGFYNSPLHF. The CDR3 nucleotides are TGTGCCAGCAGTATCCGGACAGGGTTCTATAATTCACCCCTCCACTTT.

The chain combines TRBV4-2 with TRBJ2-1; TRBD2 aligns across 7 bases. Germline V gene data show CDR1 as LGHNA and CDR2 as YNFKEQ. V shed 0 bases and J 3 bases; nucleotides not matched to a gene: 8. This CDR3 spans 17 amino acids. Here the CDR3 DNA reads TGTGCCAGCAGCCAAGAACGGGGGGACCGACTCTACAATGAGCAGTTCTTC. It codes for CASSQERGDRLYNEQFF.

The sample holds one count of this clone. The chain links TRBV30 to TRBJ2-7; 10 nucleotides line up with TRBD2. The germline V gene has CDR1 GTSNPN and CDR2 SVGIG (reference sequence). V shed 0 bases, J shed 0 bases, and the junction held 8 bases outside the gene matches. This CDR3 region has 17 residues. CDR3: CAWSVLSLAGSSYEQYF. CDR3 bases: TGTGCCTGGAGTGTACTCTCACTAGCGGGAAGCTCCTACGAGCAGTACTTC. Together with reference TRBV30 and TRBJ2-7, the CDR3 gives the full variable domain: SQTIHQWPATLVQPVGSPLSLECTVEGTSNPNLYWYRQAAGRGLQLLFYSVGIGQISSEVPQNLSASRPQDRQFILSSKKLLLSDSGFYLCAWSVLSLAGSSYEQYFGPGTRLTVT.

The V gene is TRBV6-2 or TRBV6-3, the J gene TRBJ2-1, with D perhaps TRBD1 or TRBD2 (5 bases each). The V end lost 2 bases, the J end lost 0 bases, and 11 bases lay between the germline ends. Germline loops: CDR1 MNHEY, CDR2 SVGEGT. CDR3 length: 16 amino acids. The CDR3 sequence: CASSYGDPSSYNEQFF. The CDR3 nucleotides read TGTGCCAGCAGTTACGGGGACCCCAGCTCCTACAATGAGCAGTTCTTC.

The V and J genes are TRBV18 and TRBJ2-1; 8 bases are a match to TRBD2. Germline V CDR1 and CDR2: KGHSH, LQKENI. Germline trimming cut 3 bases from V and 6 bases from J; bases unmatched to any gene: 7. This CDR3 comprises 15 residues. The CDR3 reads CASSPQRETRNEQFF. In nucleotides, the CDR3 is TGTGCCAGCTCACCTCAGCGGGAGACGCGCAATGAGCAGTTCTTC.

The gene calls are TRBV4-2 and TRBJ1-1; D call uncertain. Looked up from germline, CDR1 is LGHNA and CDR2 is YNFKEQ. V was pared by 3 bases and J by 0 bases, with 2 bases between. CDR3 size: 12 residues. The CDR3 region is CASSQVNTEAFF. The DNA for the CDR3 is TGTGCCAGCAGCCAGGTGAACACTGAAGCTTTCTTT.

The chain has TRBV7-9 and TRBJ2-1; the D gene is possibly TRBD1 (6 bases). Germline V gives CDR1 SEHNR, CDR2 FQNEAQ (reference sequence). Trimming took off 5 bases at V and 5 bases at J, with 19 bases between the two ends. The CDR3 covers 16 residues. CDR3 residues: CASSIRDNRLDNEQFF. The CDR3 region has the DNA TGTGCCAGCAGCATACGGGACAACAGATTGGACAATGAGCAGTTCTTC.

The rearrangement links TRBV28 to TRBJ1-2; no definite D call. In germline, CDR1 is MDHEN, CDR2 SYDVKM. The V end was cut by 5 bases, the J end by 1 base, with 8 bases between. CDR3 size: 13 residues. The CDR3 DNA reads as TGTGCCAGCAGTCTATCAGTTAACTATGGCTACACCTTC. This translates into CASSLSVNYGYTF.

The gene calls are TRBV6-5 and TRBJ2-7; weak D call: TRBD2 (5 bases). This CDR3 has 13 amino acids. The V and J ends lost 8 bases and 5 bases respectively, with 16 bases between them. Germline V gene data show CDR1 as MNHEY and CDR2 as SVGAGI. The chain's CDR3 is CASGRGPWDEQYF. In nucleotides, the CDR3 is TGTGCCAGCGGACGAGGGCCTTGGGACGAGCAGTACTTC.

The J gene is TRBJ2-1, the V gene TRBV3-1 (or the pseudogene TRBV3-2); perhaps TRBD2 as D (6 bases). V lost 1 base and J lost 2, with 12 bases in between. The CDR3 runs to 16 residues. CDR1 is LGHDT, CDR2 YNNKEL, per germline (reference sequence). CDR3 protein: CASSQGTEGAYNEQFF. In DNA, the CDR3 is TGTGCCAGCAGCCAAGGAACGGAGGGCGCCTACAATGAGCAGTTCTTC.

This clone was counted a few times. The gene calls are TRBV20-1 and TRBJ1-1; D is unclear. The germline V gene has CDR1 DFQATT and CDR2 SNEGSKA (reference sequence). This CDR3 is 15 amino acids long. V lost 3 bases to trimming and J lost 5 bases, with 19 bases between them. The CDR3 bases are TGCAGTGCTAGTGGGCTCGGAACAGAGAGGACTGAAGCTTTCTTT. It specifies CSASGLGTERTEAFF.

The rearrangement uses TRBV19 and TRBJ1-2, with TRBD1 as a possible D gene (5 bases). This CDR3 comprises 15 residues. Germline V gene sequence: CDR1 LNHDA, CDR2 SQIVND (reference sequence). The V gene lost 2 bases and the J gene lost 7 bases, with 17 bases spanning the gap. The CDR3: CASSIPGGRVIGYTF. Here the CDR3 DNA reads TGTGCCAGTAGTATACCGGGGGGTCGGGTCATTGGCTACACCTTC.

The chain recombines TRBV6-4 with TRBJ1-2; no definite D call. There are 13 residues in the CDR3. The germline gives CDR1 MRHNA, CDR2 SNTAGT. Trimming shortened V by 2 bases and J by 4 bases, and 8 bases separated the two germline ends. The CDR3 region is CASSDGDGYGYTF. The DNA for the CDR3 is TGTGCCAGCAGTGACGGCGACGGCTATGGCTACACCTTC.

This clone was seen just once. The J gene is TRBJ1-5, the V gene TRBV19; 11 nucleotides align to TRBD1. Germline lookup yields CDR1 LNHDA and CDR2 SQIVND (reference sequence). This CDR3 spans 15 amino acids. The junction had 4 bases not matched to a gene; V was cut back by 3 bases and J by 6 bases. The CDR3 is CASSMEGQGVQPQHF. CDR3 DNA: TGTGCCAGTAGTATGGAGGGACAGGGGGTTCAGCCCCAGCATTTT.

This clone occurred once. The chain uses TRBV28 and TRBJ1-3; D is unresolved. The CDR3 extends over 13 amino acids. The germline V gene has CDR1 MDHEN and CDR2 SYDVKM. The V gene lost 3 bases and the J gene lost 0 bases, with 3 bases spanning the gap. CDR3 sequence reads: CASSFSSGNTIYF. The CDR3 DNA follows: TGTGCCAGCAGTTTTTCCTCTGGAAACACCATATATTTT.

The V call is TRBV6-1, the J call TRBJ1-5; D perhaps matches TRBD1 (6 bases). Germline lookup yields CDR1 MNHNS and CDR2 SASEGT. The CDR3 totals 14 residues. The V end was cut by 1 base, the J end by 6 bases, with 10 bases between. This CDR3 reads CASSEGGASQPQHF. In DNA, the CDR3 is TGTGCCAGCAGTGAAGGGGGGGCTAGTCAGCCCCAGCATTTT.

The chain carries TRBV30 and TRBJ2-7, with D hard to call. Trimming cost V 2 bases and J 2 bases, with 10 bases left between them. Germline V gene sequence: CDR1 GTSNPN, CDR2 SVGIG (reference sequence). The CDR3 has 13 residues. The CDR3 spells CAWSLGHAYEQYF. The CDR3 DNA sequence: TGTGCCTGGAGTTTAGGGCACGCCTACGAGCAGTACTTC. The full variable domain, rest sourced from reference TRBV30 and TRBJ2-7, is SQTIHQWPATLVQPVGSPLSLECTVEGTSNPNLYWYRQAAGRGLQLLFYSVGIGQISSEVPQNLSASRPQDRQFILSSKKLLLSDSGFYLCAWSLGHAYEQYFGPGTRLTVT.

The chain uses TRBV30 and TRBJ1-4, with 7 bases that match TRBD1. CDR3 length equals 15 residues. CDR1 GTSNPN and CDR2 SVGIG come from the germline V gene (reference sequence). The J segment lost 6 bases and the V segment lost 0 bases, leaving 7 bases of the junction unmatched. CDR3 bases: TGTGCCTGGAGTGTACTAGGGGGCGGAGATGAAAAACTGTTTTTT. Translated: CAWSVLGGGDEKLFF.